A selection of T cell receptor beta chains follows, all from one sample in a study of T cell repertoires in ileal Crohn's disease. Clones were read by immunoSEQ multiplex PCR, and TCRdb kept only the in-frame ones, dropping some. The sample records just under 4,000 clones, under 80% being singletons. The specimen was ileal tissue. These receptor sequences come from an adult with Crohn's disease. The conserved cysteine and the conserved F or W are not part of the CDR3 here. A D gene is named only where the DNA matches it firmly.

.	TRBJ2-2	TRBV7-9	ASSDSGAGELF
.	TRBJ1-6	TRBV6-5	ASSYSGSNSPLH
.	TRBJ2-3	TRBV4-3	ASSLSTRERDTQY
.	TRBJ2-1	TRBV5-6	ASSLGLGLYNEQF
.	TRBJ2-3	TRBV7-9	ASSLKGSWQGLPDTQY
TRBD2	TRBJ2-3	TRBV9	ASSVEGLVHTDTQY
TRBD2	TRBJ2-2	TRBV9	ASSATSGSGGELF
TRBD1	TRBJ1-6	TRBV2	ASTRTGNYNSPLH
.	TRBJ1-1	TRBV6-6	ASSTRQSSNTEAF
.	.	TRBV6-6	ASSSSLVGDEQY
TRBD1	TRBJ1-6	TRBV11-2	ASREQGNSPLH
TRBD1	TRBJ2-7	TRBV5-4	ASSSGTGGYEQY
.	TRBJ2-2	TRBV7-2	ASGTGPNTGELF
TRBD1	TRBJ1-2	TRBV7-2	ASSMGQGESYT
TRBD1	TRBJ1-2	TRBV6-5	ASSVDRDYGYT
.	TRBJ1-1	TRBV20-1	SAKEGAEAF
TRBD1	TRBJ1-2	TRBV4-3	ASSQDGTGKVRDGYT
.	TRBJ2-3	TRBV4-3	ASSQDRTSRADTQY